Presented here are 17 T cell receptor beta chains from one specimen sequenced in a study of blood T cell repertoires in COVID-19. Clones were sequenced by immunoSEQ multiplex PCR, and TCRdb holds only the in-frame ones, with some missing. This sample has some 250,000 clones, with about four fifths found just once. Sequencing input: peripheral blood. The origin of the receptors is a woman over 75 with acute or convalescent COVID-19.

V gene TRBV6-6 combines with J gene TRBJ2-2; 7 nucleotides match TRBD2. CDR3 length equals 14 residues. Germline V gives CDR1 MNHNY, CDR2 SVGAGI (reference sequence). Trimming cost V 1 base and J 5 bases; bases outside gene matches: 1. CDR3 sequence reads: CASSYWEGTGELFF. The CDR3 DNA sequence: TGTGCCAGCAGTTACTGGGAGGGAACCGGGGAGCTGTTTTTT.

The chain combines TRBV28 with TRBJ2-4; possibly TRBD2 for D (6 bases). Germline CDR1 reads MDHEN; CDR2 reads SYDVKM. The CDR3 runs to 17 residues. V was clipped by 8 bases and J by 3 bases, with 23 bases between them. DNA of the CDR3: TGTGCCAGCTACGAGGGAGGCCCCGGAGTTGGCAAAAACATTCAGTACTTC. Protein sequence: CASYEGGPGVGKNIQYF.

The table lists this clone with a few counts. Other DNA sequences in the same sample also yield this CDR3. The genes are TRBV18 and TRBJ1-5; 7 bases fit TRBD1. This CDR3 comprises 14 residues. Losses at the gene ends were 3 bases for V and 7 bases for J; bases not matched to a gene: 6. Germline CDR1 KGHSH, CDR2 LQKENI. The DNA of the CDR3 is TGTGCCAGCTCACCCGACAGGGTCGGGCAGCCCCAGCATTTT. Its translation: CASSPDRVGQPQHF. The whole variable domain, filled in from reference TRBV18 and TRBJ1-5, reads NAGVMQNPRHLVRRRGQEARLRCSPMKGHSHVYWYRQLPEEGLKFMVYLQKENIIDESGMPKERFSAEFPKEGPSILRIQQVVRGDSAAYFCASSPDRVGQPQHFGDGTRLSIL.

The V and J genes are TRBV19 and TRBJ1-1; D unresolved. CDR1 is LNHDA and CDR2 is SQIVND in the germline V gene (reference sequence). The CDR3 length is 13 residues. The germline V and J ends were trimmed by 5 bases and 9 bases, with 16 bases remaining between them. The CDR3 DNA is TGTGCCAGTAGTTCTCTATTCCCGGGGAAAGCTTTCTTT. Its protein is CASSSLFPGKAFF.

The rearrangement joins TRBV4-2 to TRBJ1-6; tentative D call: TRBD1 (6 bases). With 4 bases removed from V and 9 bases from J, the gap between germline ends came to 19 bases. Germline CDR1 is LGHNA and CDR2 is YNFKEQ. This CDR3 has 16 residues. CDR3 residues: CASSPGGGRVVSPLHF. CDR3 nucleotides: TGTGCCAGCAGCCCTGGGGGCGGGAGGGTGGTTTCACCCCTCCACTTT.

The CDR3 reads CASSEGTGGNWETQYF. DNA of the CDR3: TGTGCCAGCAGTGAAGGGACAGGGGGTAATTGGGAGACCCAGTACTTC. The genes are TRBV2 and TRBJ2-5; 10 nucleotides line up with TRBD1. Germline CDR1 reads SNHLY; CDR2 reads FYNNEI. V shed 1 base and J 5 bases; nucleotides not matched to a gene: 7. This CDR3 region has 16 residues.

This chain links TRBV27 with TRBJ2-2; 7 positions agree with TRBD1. V lost 5 bases to trimming and J lost 2 bases; unmatched junction nucleotides: 8. Germline-derived CDR1 and CDR2 are MNHEY and SMNVEV (reference sequence). There are 16 residues in the CDR3. CDR3 nucleotide sequence: TGTGCCAGCAGTCCCCGGACAGGAAGTAACACCGGGGAGCTGTTTTTT. Amino acid sequence: CASSPRTGSNTGELFF.

This chain connects TRBV29-1 to TRBJ2-1, with TRBD2 as a possible D gene (6 bases). The V end lost 6 bases, the J end lost 7 bases, and 16 bases lay between the germline ends. In germline, CDR1 is SQVTM, CDR2 ANQGSEA. The CDR3 sequence is 13 residues long. The CDR3 nucleotides are TGCAGCGTGCCTCGGGGAGGAGGGAATGAGCAGTTCTTC. Its protein product is CSVPRGGGNEQFF.

The CDR3 loop is CASSLAGVGEKLFF. CDR3 DNA: TGCGCCAGCAGCTTGGCAGGGGTCGGCGAAAAACTGTTTTTT. The V and J genes are TRBV5-1 and TRBJ1-4; D perhaps matches TRBD1 (6 bases). The CDR3 is 14 residues long. Between the trimmed V and J ends, which lost 0 bases and 8 bases, there was a span of 11 bases. Germline values: CDR1 SGHRS, CDR2 YFSETQ.

The chain joins TRBV19 to TRBJ1-6; 7 positions match TRBD1. V lost 3 bases, J lost 5 bases, and 19 bases stayed unmatched. Germline loops: CDR1 LNHDA, CDR2 SQIVND (reference sequence). The CDR3 is 20 residues long. The CDR3 reads CASSIRVWAGGIIDNSPLHF. The DNA of the CDR3 is TGTGCCAGTAGTATTCGTGTTTGGGCAGGGGGAATTATAGATAATTCACCCCTCCACTTT.

The chain links TRBV5-1 to TRBJ1-1; 9 bases are a match to TRBD1. CDR1 and CDR2 (germline): SGHRS, YFSETQ. The V gene end was trimmed by 2 bases and the J gene end by 8 bases; junction bases not matched to a gene: 4. The CDR3 consists of 13 residues. For the CDR3, the DNA is TGCGCCAGCAGCTTCGGGGACAGGGCGGAAGCTTTCTTT. Protein sequence: CASSFGDRAEAFF.

The rearrangement uses TRBV2 and TRBJ1-1, with D uncertain. Germline V gene data show CDR1 as SNHLY and CDR2 as FYNNEI. Trimming took 6 bases from V and 5 from J, leaving 22 bases between them. CDR3 length equals 16 residues. CDR3 in amino acids: CASSRGTTTSGTEAFF. The CDR3 DNA is TGTGCCAGCAGCCGTGGAACTACGACCTCTGGGACTGAAGCTTTCTTT.

The rearrangement joins TRBV29-1 to TRBJ2-5; tentative D call: TRBD1 (6 bases). CDR1 is SQVTM and CDR2 is ANQGSEA in the germline V gene. The CDR3 has 11 residues. Trimming stripped 6 bases from V and 1 base from J, with 6 bases between. Here the CDR3 reads CSVQGQETQYF. The CDR3 DNA is TGCAGCGTACAGGGCCAAGAGACCCAGTACTTC. Using reference TRBV29-1 and TRBJ2-5 for the parts outside the CDR3, the full variable domain is SAVISQKPSRDICQRGTSLTIQCQVDSQVTMMFWYRQQPGQSLTLIATANQGSEATYESGFVIDKFPISRPNLTFSTLTVSNMSPEDSSIYLCSVQGQETQYFGPGTRLLVL.

The chain uses TRBV7-8 and TRBJ1-3; a possible D gene is TRBD1 (6 bases). With 5 bases removed from V and 0 bases from J, the gap between germline ends came to 11 bases. CDR3 length: 15 residues. CDR1 is SGHVS and CDR2 is FQNEAQ in the germline V gene. CDR3 sequence reads: CASSRQAPSGNTIYF. For the CDR3, the DNA is TGTGCCAGCAGCCGACAGGCCCCCTCTGGAAACACCATATATTTT. Combining the CDR3 with reference TRBV7-8 and TRBJ1-3 gives the whole variable domain GAGVSQSPRYKVAKRGQDVALRCDPISGHVSLFWYQQALGQGPEFLTYFQNEAQLDKSGLPSDRFFAERPEGSVSTLKIQRTQQEDSAVYLCASSRQAPSGNTIYFGEGSWLTVV.

This chain uses TRBV6-5 with TRBJ1-1, with D unresolved. Looked up from germline, CDR1 is MNHEY and CDR2 is SVGAGI. This CDR3 comprises 15 residues. Trimming left V 0 bases short and J 4 bases short, with 12 bases between. CDR3 DNA sequence: TGTGCCAGCAGTTACTCGTCCGGGTTCGTCACTGAAGCTTTCTTT. Amino acid sequence: CASSYSSGFVTEAFF.

The gene calls are TRBV18 and TRBJ1-2, with 8 nucleotides matching TRBD1. The germline CDR1 and CDR2 sequences are KGHSH and LQKENI. The V segment lost 3 bases and the J segment 7 bases; nucleotides outside the gene matches: 7. CDR3 length: 14 amino acids. Written as DNA, the CDR3 is TGTGCCAGCTCACCGGCAGGGGGCGGCGGTGGCTACACCTTC. Amino acids: CASSPAGGGGGYTF.

The chain uses TRBV28 and TRBJ2-4; 9 bases align to TRBD2. Germline values: CDR1 MDHEN, CDR2 SYDVKM. The junction had 10 bases not matched to a gene; V was cut back by 1 base and J by 0 bases. CDR3 length: 19 amino acids. The CDR3 region is CASSLLASGADLAKNIQYF. As DNA, the CDR3 is TGTGCCAGCAGTTTATTGGCTAGCGGGGCAGACTTAGCCAAAAACATTCAGTACTTC.